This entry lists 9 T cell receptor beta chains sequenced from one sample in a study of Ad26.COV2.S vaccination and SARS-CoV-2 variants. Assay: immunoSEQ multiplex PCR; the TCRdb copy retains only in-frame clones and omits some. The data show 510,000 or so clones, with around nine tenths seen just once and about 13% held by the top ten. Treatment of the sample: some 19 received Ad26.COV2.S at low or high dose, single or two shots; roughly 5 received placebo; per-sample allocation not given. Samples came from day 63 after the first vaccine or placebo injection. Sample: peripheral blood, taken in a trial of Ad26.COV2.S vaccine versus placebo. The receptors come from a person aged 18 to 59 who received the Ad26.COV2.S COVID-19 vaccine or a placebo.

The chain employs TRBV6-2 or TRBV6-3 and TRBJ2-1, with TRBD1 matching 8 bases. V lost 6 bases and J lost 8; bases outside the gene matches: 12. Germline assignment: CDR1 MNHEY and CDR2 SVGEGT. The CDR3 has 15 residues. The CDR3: CASSLLGQGMYEQFF. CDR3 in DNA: TGTGCCAGCAGCCTACTCGGACAGGGAATGTATGAGCAGTTCTTC.

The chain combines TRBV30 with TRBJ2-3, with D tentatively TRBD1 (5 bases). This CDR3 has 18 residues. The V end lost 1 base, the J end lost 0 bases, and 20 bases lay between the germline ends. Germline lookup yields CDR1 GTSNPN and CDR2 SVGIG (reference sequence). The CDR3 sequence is CAWSGRGWGSLSTDTQYF. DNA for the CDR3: TGTGCCTGGAGTGGAAGGGGTTGGGGCTCTCTTAGCACAGATACGCAGTATTTT. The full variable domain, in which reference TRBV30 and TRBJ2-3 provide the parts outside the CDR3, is SQTIHQWPATLVQPVGSPLSLECTVEGTSNPNLYWYRQAAGRGLQLLFYSVGIGQISSEVPQNLSASRPQDRQFILSSKKLLLSDSGFYLCAWSGRGWGSLSTDTQYFGPGTRLTVL.

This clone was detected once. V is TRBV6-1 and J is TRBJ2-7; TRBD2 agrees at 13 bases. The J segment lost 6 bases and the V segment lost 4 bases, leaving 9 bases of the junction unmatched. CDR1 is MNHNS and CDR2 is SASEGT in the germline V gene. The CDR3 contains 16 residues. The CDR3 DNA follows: TGTGCCAGCAGTGCGCGGACTAGCGGGAGCTTGGGCGAGCAGTACTTC. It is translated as CASSARTSGSLGEQYF.

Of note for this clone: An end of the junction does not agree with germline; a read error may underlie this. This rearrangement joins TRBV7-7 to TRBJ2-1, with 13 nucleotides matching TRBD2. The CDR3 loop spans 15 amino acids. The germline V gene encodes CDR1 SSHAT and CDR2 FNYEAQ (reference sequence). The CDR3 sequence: CASSPGLAGYNEQFF. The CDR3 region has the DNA TGTGCTAGCAGCCCGGGACTAGCGGGATACAATGAGCAGTTCTTC. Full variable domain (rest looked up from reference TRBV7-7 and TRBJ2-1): GAGVSQSPRYKVTKRGQDVTLRCDPISSHATLYWYQQALGQGPEFLTYFNYEAQPDKSGLPSDRFSAERPEGSISTLTIQRTEQRDSAMYRCASSPGLAGYNEQFFGPGTRLTVL.

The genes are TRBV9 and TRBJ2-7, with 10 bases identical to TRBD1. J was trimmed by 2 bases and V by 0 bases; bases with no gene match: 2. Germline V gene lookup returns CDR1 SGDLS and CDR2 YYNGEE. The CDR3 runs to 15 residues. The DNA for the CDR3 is TGTGCCAGCAGCGTAGGGACAGGGGGTGCCTACGAGCAGTACTTC. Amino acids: CASSVGTGGAYEQYF.

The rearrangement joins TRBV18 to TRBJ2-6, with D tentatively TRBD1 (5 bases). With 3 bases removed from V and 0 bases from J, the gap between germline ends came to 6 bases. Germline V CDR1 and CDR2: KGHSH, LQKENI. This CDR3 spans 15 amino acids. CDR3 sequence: CASSPQGSGANVLTF. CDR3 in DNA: TGTGCCAGCTCACCGCAGGGCTCTGGGGCCAACGTCCTGACTTTC.

The CDR3, as DNA: TGTGCCAGCAGCTTAGTTGGGGCGTACAATGAGCAGTTCTTC. Translating gives CASSLVGAYNEQFF. This chain connects TRBV7-9 to TRBJ2-1, with D maybe TRBD1 (5 bases). This CDR3 is built from 14 residues. The germline gives CDR1 SEHNR, CDR2 FQNEAQ (reference sequence). V was shortened by 1 base and J by 4 bases, with 8 bases between the two germline ends. The full variable domain, in which reference TRBV7-9 and TRBJ2-1 provide the parts outside the CDR3, is DTGVSQNPRHKITKRGQNVTFRCDPISEHNRLYWYRQTLGQGPEFLTYFQNEAQLEKSRLLSDRFSAERPKGSFSTLEIQRTEQGDSAMYLCASSLVGAYNEQFFGPGTRLTVL.

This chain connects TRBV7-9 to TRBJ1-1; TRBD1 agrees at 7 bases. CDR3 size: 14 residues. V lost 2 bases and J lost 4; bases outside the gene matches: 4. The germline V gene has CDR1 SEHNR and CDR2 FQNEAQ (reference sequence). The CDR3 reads CASSLRQGSTEAFF. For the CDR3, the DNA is TGTGCCAGCAGCTTACGACAGGGATCCACTGAAGCTTTCTTT.

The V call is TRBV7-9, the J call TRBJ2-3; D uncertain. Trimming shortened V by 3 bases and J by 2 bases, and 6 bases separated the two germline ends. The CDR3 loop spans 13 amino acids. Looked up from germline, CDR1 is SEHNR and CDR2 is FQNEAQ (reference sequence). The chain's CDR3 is CASSFGPTDTQYF. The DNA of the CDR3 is TGTGCCAGCAGCTTTGGTCCCACAGATACGCAGTATTTT.